The present T cell receptor (beta chain) was sequenced within a study of technical replicates of blood from several donors. Germline CDR1 is SQVTM and CDR2 is ANQGSEA. V lost 4 bases to trimming and J lost 2 bases, with 12 bases between them. The CDR3 covers 13 residues. Using immunoSEQ multiplex PCR, the repertoire was profiled, and TCRdb retains in-frame clones only, with some absent. This sample has approximately 77,000 clones; 94% occur once, and the top ten carry about 0.4%. The source of this sequence is a human donor in good health. The chain combines TRBV29-1 with TRBJ2-7, with a tentative D call TRBD2 (5 bases). Material for sequencing was T cells isolated from PBMCs. As DNA, the CDR3 is TGCAGCGTTGGGTACGGGATTACCTACGAGCAGTACTTC. It translates to CSVGYGITYEQYF.